The 24 T cell receptor beta chains in this list originate from one sample, sequenced in a study of blood T cell repertoires in COVID-19. The protocol was immunoSEQ multiplex PCR, while the TCRdb copy is restricted to in-frame clones and leaves out a portion. The sample holds about 320,000 clones; just over 85% are singletons and the top ten take roughly 10%. Sequenced sample: PBMCs or T cells enriched from blood (not recorded which). Receptors originate from a woman younger than 35 who had recovered from COVID-19.

The CDR3 DNA reads as TGTGCCAGCAGCCAAGGGACAGGGGTTACTGAAGCTTTCTTT. This encodes CASSQGTGVTEAFF. The chain uses TRBV3-1 (or the pseudogene TRBV3-2) and TRBJ1-1, with 9 nucleotides matching TRBD1. The CDR3 runs to 14 residues. Germline trimming cut 1 base from V and 5 bases from J; bases unmatched to any gene: 2. Germline CDR1 reads LGHDT; CDR2 reads YNNKEL (reference sequence).

This chain links TRBV30 with TRBJ2-1; 12 bases align to TRBD2. The V gene's germline CDR1 is GTSNPN and CDR2 SVGIG (reference sequence). This CDR3 region has 16 residues. Germline trimming cut 2 bases from V and 7 bases from J; bases unmatched to any gene: 9. For the CDR3, the DNA is TGTGCCTGGAGTAGGCCGGCTAGCGGGGGGGGGAATGAGCAGTTCTTC. Translation: CAWSRPASGGGNEQFF.

The rearrangement uses TRBV13 and TRBJ1-1; D remains ambiguous. The germline V and J ends were trimmed by 2 bases and 3 bases, with 13 bases remaining between them. The germline V gene encodes CDR1 PRHDT and CDR2 FYEKMQ (reference sequence). CDR3 length: 15 amino acids. CDR3 residues: CASSLMAGSDTEAFF. For the CDR3, the DNA is TGTGCCAGCAGCTTAATGGCCGGGAGCGACACTGAAGCTTTCTTT. Together with reference TRBV13 and TRBJ1-1, the CDR3 gives the full variable domain: AAGVIQSPRHLIKEKRETATLKCYPIPRHDTVYWYQQGPGQDPQFLISFYEKMQSDKGSIPDRFSAQQFSDYHSELNMSSLELGDSALYFCASSLMAGSDTEAFFGQGTRLTVV.

V is TRBV18 and J is TRBJ1-2; the match to TRBD1 covers 8 bases. Germline CDR1 is KGHSH and CDR2 is LQKENI. The CDR3 spans 14 residues. V was pared by 1 base and J by 3 bases, with 1 base of the junction left unmatched. The CDR3 nucleotides are TGTGCCAGCTCACCACAGGACAGGGACTATGGCTACACCTTC. Translation gives CASSPQDRDYGYTF.

The chain joins TRBV28 to TRBJ1-2; tentative D call: TRBD1 (5 bases). The CDR3 runs to 12 residues. Germline CDR1 is MDHEN and CDR2 is SYDVKM. V was pared by 6 bases and J by 8 bases, with 13 bases between. This chain's CDR3 is CASRSGVLGYTF. DNA of the CDR3: TGTGCCAGCAGATCGGGGGTTCTCGGCTACACCTTC.

The gene calls are TRBV2 and TRBJ1-1; D perhaps matches TRBD1 (5 bases). This CDR3 comprises 13 residues. CDR1 is SNHLY, CDR2 FYNNEI, per germline. V was cut by 11 bases and J by 0 bases, with 13 bases left in between. The CDR3 DNA reads as TGTGCCCTCCGTAGGGGTGTGAACACTGAAGCTTTCTTT. Protein product: CALRRGVNTEAFF.

The chain couples TRBV9 to TRBJ2-7, with D perhaps matching TRBD2 (5 bases). This CDR3 has 16 amino acids. Germline-derived CDR1 and CDR2 are SGDLS and YYNGEE. Trimming took 0 bases from V and 3 from J, leaving 16 bases between them. The CDR3 bases are TGTGCCAGCAGCGTAGATTTGGGAGCTCCCTACTACGAGCAGTACTTC. Its protein product is CASSVDLGAPYYEQYF. Filled out from reference TRBV9 and TRBJ2-7, the complete variable domain reads DSGVTQTPKHLITATGQRVTLRCSPRSGDLSVYWYQQSLDQGLQFLIQYYNGEERAKGNILERFSAQQFPDLHSELNLSSLELGDSALYFCASSVDLGAPYYEQYFGPGTRLTVT.

The chain joins TRBV28 to TRBJ2-1; 10 bases are shared with TRBD1. This CDR3 is 15 amino acids long. Trimming removed 11 bases from V and 1 base from J; junction bases left unmatched: 8. Per the germline V gene, CDR1 is MDHEN and CDR2 is SYDVKM. CDR3 DNA sequence: TGTGCCGGTGCTCCGGGACAGGGGTCCTACAATGAGCAGTTCTTC. It specifies CAGAPGQGSYNEQFF.

V and J are TRBV7-2 and TRBJ1-5; D is unresolved. CDR1 SGHTA and CDR2 FQGNSA come from the germline V gene. With 2 bases removed from V and 4 bases from J, the gap between germline ends came to 6 bases. This CDR3 has 13 amino acids. The CDR3 region has the DNA TGTGCCAGCAGCTTATTCCCTAATCAGCCCCAGCATTTT. Its translation is CASSLFPNQPQHF.

The chain recombines TRBV12-5 with TRBJ1-1; a possible D gene is TRBD1 (5 bases). CDR3 length: 11 amino acids. V shed 6 bases and J shed 10 bases, with 12 bases lying between them. CDR1 and CDR2 (germline): LGHNT, FRNRAP. Written as DNA, the CDR3 is TGTGCTAGTGGGGGGGAGGGATCAGCTTTCTTT. Encoded protein: CASGGEGSAFF.

The genes are TRBV15 and TRBJ2-7, with 7 nucleotides matching TRBD2. The CDR3 runs to 16 residues. Looked up from germline, CDR1 is LNHNV and CDR2 is YYDKDF (reference sequence). V gave up 0 bases and J gave up 5 bases; unmatched junction bases: 10. Here the CDR3 reads CATSRDQRSLADEQYF. The CDR3 DNA is TGTGCCACCAGCAGAGACCAGAGGTCTCTAGCGGACGAGCAGTACTTC. The full variable domain, in which reference TRBV15 and TRBJ2-7 provide the parts outside the CDR3, is DAMVIQNPRYQVTQFGKPVTLSCSQTLNHNVMYWYQQKSSQAPKLLFHYYDKDFNNEADTPDNFQSRRPNTSFCFLDIRSPGLGDTAMYLCATSRDQRSLADEQYFGPGTRLTVT.

This rearrangement joins TRBV7-6 to TRBJ2-3; TRBD2 matches 11 bases. Looked up from germline, CDR1 is SGHVS and CDR2 is FNYEAQ. The CDR3 consists of 16 residues. J lost 6 bases, V lost 1 base, and 6 bases had no gene match. The CDR3 DNA sequence: TGTGCCAGCAGCTTAGTGCCTAGCGGGGGGAGGGATACGCAGTATTTT. It specifies CASSLVPSGGRDTQYF.

The J gene is TRBJ1-4, the V gene TRBV27, with D uncertain. This CDR3 is built from 14 residues. Looked up from germline, CDR1 is MNHEY and CDR2 is SMNVEV (reference sequence). V was shortened by 3 bases and J by 8 bases, with 13 bases between the two germline ends. This CDR3 reads CASSFSPPGEKLFF. CDR3 bases: TGTGCCAGCAGTTTTTCCCCCCCGGGGGAAAAACTGTTTTTT.

The V and J genes are TRBV6-6 and TRBJ1-1; a possible D gene is TRBD1 (6 bases). Trimming took off 6 bases at V and 1 base at J, with 15 bases between the two ends. Germline lookup yields CDR1 MNHNY and CDR2 SVGAGI (reference sequence). The CDR3 spans 15 residues. The CDR3 coding sequence is TGTGCCAGCAGACCCCGGACAGACCAGAACACTGAAGCTTTCTTT. This gives the protein CASRPRTDQNTEAFF.

The rearrangement uses TRBV18 and TRBJ2-1; no reliable D call. Trimming removed 6 bases at V and 4 bases at J, with 16 bases between. CDR1 KGHSH and CDR2 LQKENI come from the germline V gene. This CDR3 region has 15 residues. DNA of the CDR3: TGTGCCAGCTCCCGTCAGGAAGGTCTTTACAATGAGCAGTTCTTC. The encoded protein is CASSRQEGLYNEQFF. Filled out from reference TRBV18 and TRBJ2-1, the complete variable domain reads NAGVMQNPRHLVRRRGQEARLRCSPMKGHSHVYWYRQLPEEGLKFMVYLQKENIIDESGMPKERFSAEFPKEGPSILRIQQVVRGDSAAYFCASSRQEGLYNEQFFGPGTRLTVL.

This sequence joins TRBV11-2 and TRBJ1-1, with D unresolved. Deletions cut 5 bases from V and 3 bases from J, with 13 bases between. The CDR3 is 14 amino acids. The V gene's germline CDR1 is SGHAT and CDR2 FQNNGV. Here the CDR3 reads CASSASDIYTEAFF. The CDR3 DNA sequence: TGTGCCAGCAGCGCCTCCGACATCTACACTGAAGCTTTCTTT.

V is TRBV5-1 and J is TRBJ2-5; 8 bases match TRBD1. This CDR3 contains 13 residues. Germline CDR1 is SGHRS and CDR2 is YFSETQ. V was clipped by 5 bases and J by 4 bases; unmatched bases: 4. CDR3 in amino acids: CASRDRAGETQYF. The CDR3 DNA follows: TGCGCCAGCAGGGACAGGGCGGGAGAGACCCAGTACTTC.

The chain joins TRBV18 to TRBJ2-7, with D possibly being TRBD1 (5 bases). The CDR3 extends over 11 amino acids. Germline V gives CDR1 KGHSH, CDR2 LQKENI. Trimming removed 6 bases at V and 4 bases at J, with 7 bases between. CDR3 nucleotide sequence: TGTGCCAGCTCGCGACAGTACGAGCAGTACTTC. Amino acid sequence: CASSRQYEQYF.

This sequence joins TRBV6-6 and TRBJ2-7; D is perhaps TRBD2 (6 bases). The CDR3 is 14 amino acids. The germline V gene encodes CDR1 MNHNY and CDR2 SVGAGI (reference sequence). V gave up 6 bases and J gave up 5 bases, with 17 bases separating them. CDR3 sequence: CASRAGTGIHEQYF. The CDR3 bases are TGTGCCAGCAGGGCCGGGACTGGGATTCACGAGCAGTACTTC.

The genes are TRBV19 and TRBJ1-2, with TRBD1 as a possible D gene (6 bases). V lost 6 bases and J lost 4, with 12 bases in between. Looked up from germline, CDR1 is LNHDA and CDR2 is SQIVND (reference sequence). This CDR3 has 13 amino acids. Here the CDR3 DNA reads TGTGCCAGTAGCCTGGGACACCGCTATGGCTACACCTTC. It yields the protein CASSLGHRYGYTF.

The rearrangement uses TRBV28 and TRBJ2-3; D is perhaps TRBD2 (7 bases). Trimming left V 6 bases short and J 5 bases short, with 18 bases between. The CDR3 runs to 15 residues. Germline CDR1 and CDR2: MDHEN and SYDVKM. CDR3 coding DNA: TGTGCCAGCAGCACCCGGGGGGCGCAGAAAGATACGCAGTATTTT. It encodes CASSTRGAQKDTQYF.

The chain has TRBV7-3 and TRBJ2-1, with 11 bases fitting TRBD2. The CDR3 sequence is 16 residues long. Germline lookup yields CDR1 SGHTA and CDR2 FQGTGA. Trimming cost V 1 base and J 9 bases; bases outside gene matches: 8. This chain's CDR3 is CASSLNSGRASVEQFF. DNA of the CDR3: TGTGCCAGCAGCTTAAATAGCGGGAGGGCCTCGGTTGAGCAGTTCTTC.

The chain employs TRBV4-1 and TRBJ2-7; D is possibly TRBD2 (6 bases). V was pared by 4 bases and J by 5 bases, with 15 bases between. Germline values: CDR1 MGHRA, CDR2 YSYEKL. This CDR3 has 14 amino acids. The DNA of the CDR3 is TGCGCCAGCAGCCCTCTCGGGGGAAGGGACGAGCAGTACTTC. Its protein product is CASSPLGGRDEQYF.

The chain couples TRBV6-5 to TRBJ1-5; D not resolved. The germline V gene has CDR1 MNHEY and CDR2 SVGAGI. V dropped 2 bases and J dropped 6 bases, with 8 bases sitting between them. The CDR3 runs to 13 residues. The CDR3 DNA follows: TGTGCCAGCAGTTACGACCGGGGTCAGCCCCAGCATTTT. Amino acids: CASSYDRGQPQHF.